A single sample is the source of the 26 T cell receptor beta chains below, sequenced in a study of T cell repertoires in cytomegalovirus infection. TCRdb re-called the reads through MiXCR, storing one row per CDR3 protein. The sample consists of about 700,000 distinct CDR3 sequences, around 30% of them appearing once. Their cognate antigens are unknown. This specimen consisted of cultured PBMCs, obtained from culture after CMV antigen stimulation. Receptors were obtained from a human donor in good health (CMV status not recorded). Some clones in this sample may be carry-over from other donors' samples.

The chain has TRBV20-1 and TRBJ1-5, with D possibly TRBD1 on 5 matching bases. With 6 bases removed from V and 6 bases from J, the gap between germline ends came to 12 bases. This CDR3 is built from 12 residues. The V gene's germline CDR1 is DFQATT and CDR2 SNEGSKA (reference sequence). CDR3 nucleotide sequence: TGCAGTGCAAGACGGGGGGTTCAGCCCCAGCATTTT. This encodes CSARRGVQPQHF.

This clonotype was seen more than once but under ten times. V and J are TRBV6-1 and TRBJ1-5, with D hard to call. Germline V gene sequence: CDR1 MNHNS, CDR2 SASEGT. V dropped 5 bases and J dropped 3 bases, with 17 bases sitting between them. This CDR3 has 16 amino acids. The CDR3 DNA sequence: TGTGCCAGCAGTTCTTCCTGGGGAAGCCTCAATCAGCCCCAGCATTTT. Protein product: CASSSSWGSLNQPQHF.

In its sample, this clonotype was seen a few times. This chain joins TRBV5-6 and TRBJ1-6; 7 bases line up with TRBD1. Unmatched junction bases numbered 4, after V lost 4 bases and J lost 6 bases. CDR1 and CDR2 (germline): SGHDT, YYEEEE. There are 14 residues in the CDR3. CDR3 nucleotide sequence: TGTGCCAGCAGCGGCGACAGGGCTAATTCACCCCTCCACTTT. Protein: CASSGDRANSPLHF.

The J gene is TRBJ1-2, the V gene TRBV11-2; D not resolved. CDR3 length: 13 amino acids. The ends were cut back, 5 bases at V and 4 bases at J, with 11 bases in the middle. Germline V gene data show CDR1 as SGHAT and CDR2 as FQNNGV. The CDR3 loop reads CASSPRPFYGYTF. CDR3 DNA: TGTGCCAGCAGCCCACGTCCATTCTATGGCTACACCTTC.

The rearrangement uses TRBV11-2 and TRBJ2-3; 7 bases agree with TRBD2. The CDR3 sequence is 14 residues long. Germline V gene data show CDR1 as SGHAT and CDR2 as FQNNGV. Trimming took 5 bases from V and 4 from J; bases not matched to a gene: 6. The CDR3 bases are TGTGCCAGCAGCCCGACTAGCCGAGCAGATACGCAGTATTTT. Protein product: CASSPTSRADTQYF.

V is TRBV7-2 and J is TRBJ2-2; no clear D gene. The CDR3 extends over 14 amino acids. V shed 5 bases and J shed 7 bases, with 14 bases lying between them. Germline V CDR1 and CDR2: SGHTA, FQGNSA. CDR3 nucleotide sequence: TGTGCCAGCAGCACCAATCCCCCAAGCGGGGAGCTGTTTTTT. It codes for CASSTNPPSGELFF.

This clonotype was recorded a few times. The V call is TRBV20-1, the J call TRBJ2-5; 11 nucleotides align to TRBD2. J gave up 1 base and V 2 bases, and 6 bases lay outside the gene matches. This CDR3 region has 16 residues. Germline V gene data show CDR1 as DFQATT and CDR2 as SNEGSKA (reference sequence). The CDR3 spells CSARRSSGGSQETQYF. As DNA, the CDR3 is TGCAGTGCTAGACGGTCTAGCGGGGGGTCCCAAGAGACCCAGTACTTC.

The CDR3 loop is CASRYLATTSYEQYF. CDR3 DNA sequence: TGCGCCAGCAGATATCTAGCGACAACATCCTACGAGCAGTACTTC. The J gene is TRBJ2-7, the V gene TRBV5-1; a possible D gene is TRBD2 (6 bases). The germline CDR1 and CDR2 sequences are SGHRS and YFSETQ. The CDR3 sequence is 15 residues long. The V end was cut by 5 bases, the J end by 1 base, with 16 bases between.

The CDR3 DNA sequence: TGCAGTGCTAGACTCCCGGGACTAGCGGGGAACTACGAGCAGTACTTC. Protein sequence: CSARLPGLAGNYEQYF. The chain combines TRBV20-1 with TRBJ2-7; TRBD2 aligns across 13 bases. There are 16 residues in the CDR3. In germline, CDR1 is DFQATT, CDR2 SNEGSKA (reference sequence). J was trimmed by 3 bases and V by 2 bases; bases with no gene match: 7.

The rearrangement joins TRBV7-2 to TRBJ2-7, with D perhaps matching TRBD1 (6 bases). Germline V lookup: CDR1 SGHTA, CDR2 FQGNSA. V was clipped by 6 bases and J by 3 bases, with 15 bases between them. The CDR3 runs to 14 residues. DNA for the CDR3: TGTGCCAGCAGTTCCTGGGGGCCGGGCTACGAGCAGTACTTC. Protein sequence: CASSSWGPGYEQYF.

The J gene is TRBJ1-2, the V gene TRBV20-1; TRBD1 agrees at 7 bases. V lost 6 bases and J lost 3; bases outside the gene matches: 4. This CDR3 contains 12 residues. CDR1 and CDR2 (germline): DFQATT, SNEGSKA (reference sequence). The CDR3 DNA is TGCAGTGCAAGACAGGGTGACTATGGCTACACCTTC. It translates to CSARQGDYGYTF.

This rearrangement joins TRBV12-3 or TRBV12-4 to TRBJ2-7; D gene uncertain. V gave up 6 bases and J gave up 0 bases, with 12 bases separating them. The CDR3 has 14 residues. The CDR3 DNA reads TGTGCCAGCAGGGAGTTCCAGAGCTCCTACGAGCAGTACTTC. This codes for CASREFQSSYEQYF.

This chain links TRBV20-1 with TRBJ2-5; no clear D. Looked up from germline, CDR1 is DFQATT and CDR2 is SNEGSKA (reference sequence). V was trimmed by 6 bases and J by 5 bases, leaving 16 bases between them. The CDR3 loop spans 13 amino acids. CDR3 sequence (DNA): TGCAGTGCCAACCGAGCCGAATGGGAGACCCAGTACTTC. This encodes CSANRAEWETQYF.

In nucleotides, the CDR3 is TGCAGTGCTCCGCCCTTGGACAGGCCAGGACATGGCTACACCTTC. It encodes CSAPPLDRPGHGYTF. The chain recombines TRBV20-1 with TRBJ1-2; 7 positions match TRBD1. With V trimmed by 5 bases and J by 6 bases, 15 bases remained unmatched. Germline V gives CDR1 DFQATT, CDR2 SNEGSKA (reference sequence). The CDR3 length is 15 residues.

In its sample, this clonotype was seen a few times. The chain joins TRBV19 to TRBJ2-7, with no clear D. This CDR3 comprises 12 residues. Germline CDR1 reads LNHDA; CDR2 reads SQIVND (reference sequence). V lost 10 bases and J 0 bases, leaving 10 bases between the germline ends. The CDR3 is CATLDDSYEQYF. The CDR3 bases are TGTGCCACCCTCGATGACTCCTACGAGCAGTACTTC. Variable domain in full (rest from reference TRBV19 and TRBJ2-7): DGGITQSPKYLFRKEGQNVTLSCEQNLNHDAMYWYRQDPGQGLRLIYYSQIVNDFQKGDIAEGYSVSREKKESFPLTVTSAQKNPTAFYLCATLDDSYEQYFGPGTRLTVT.

This clonotype has just a few counts. The J gene is TRBJ1-2, the V gene TRBV19; D is perhaps TRBD1 (6 bases). V was shortened by 4 bases and J by 4 bases, with 13 bases between the two germline ends. The germline V gene encodes CDR1 LNHDA and CDR2 SQIVND (reference sequence). The CDR3 sequence is 14 residues long. For the CDR3, the DNA is TGTGCCAGTAGTACGGACAGCCGACCCTATGGCTACACCTTC. Protein product: CASSTDSRPYGYTF.

The rearrangement links TRBV2 to TRBJ2-7; D perhaps matches TRBD2 (5 bases). The CDR3 length is 14 residues. The V gene's germline CDR1 is SNHLY and CDR2 FYNNEI. V lost 2 bases and J 7 bases, leaving 15 bases between the germline ends. CDR3 region: CASSEMWGSGEQYF. CDR3 nucleotides: TGTGCCAGCAGTGAAATGTGGGGTTCGGGGGAGCAGTACTTC. The full variable domain, with the rest looked up from reference TRBV2 and TRBJ2-7, is EPEVTQTPSHQVTQMGQEVILRCVPISNHLYFYWYRQILGQKVEFLVSFYNNEISEKSEIFDDQFSVERPDGSNFTLKIRSTKLEDSAMYFCASSEMWGSGEQYFGPGTRLTVT.

This clonotype was counted a few times. The rearrangement uses TRBV6-1 and TRBJ2-7, with D unclear. This CDR3 has 15 amino acids. V was shortened by 2 bases and J by 7 bases, with 18 bases between the two germline ends. Per the germline V gene, CDR1 is MNHNS and CDR2 is SASEGT. As DNA, the CDR3 is TGTGCCAGCAGTGAACAAGGCCTCCTTTTCGGGGAGCAGTACTTC. It specifies CASSEQGLLFGEQYF.

This clonotype was recorded a few times. The chain carries TRBV12-3 or TRBV12-4 and TRBJ1-1; TRBD1 agrees at 8 bases. The CDR3 runs to 14 residues. Trimming took 6 bases from V and 5 from J; bases not matched to a gene: 8. DNA for the CDR3: TGTGCCAGCAGGACTCAGGGGGCTTTAACTGAAGCTTTCTTT. Its protein is CASRTQGALTEAFF.

J is TRBJ2-7 and V is TRBV28; 7 bases agree with TRBD1. Per the germline V gene, CDR1 is MDHEN and CDR2 is SYDVKM. The CDR3 consists of 13 residues. J lost 12 bases, V lost 6 bases, and 14 bases had no gene match. The DNA for the CDR3 is TGTGCCAGCAGCCCCGACGACAGGGACATCCCGTACTTC. It codes for CASSPDDRDIPYF.

A few counts support this clonotype. In DNA, the CDR3 is TGCGCCAGCAGCCAACGCGCCCTGACCCGGGTATCACCGTCGACAAATGAAAAACTGTTTTTT. Its protein product is CASSQRALTRVSPSTNEKLFF. The rearrangement joins TRBV4-1 to TRBJ1-4; D remains unclear. Trimming removed 2 bases from V and 5 bases from J, with 30 bases in between. Germline CDR1 is MGHRA and CDR2 is YSYEKL. CDR3 size: 21 residues.

This clonotype came up many times. The chain joins TRBV7-6 to TRBJ2-1, with a possible D match to TRBD2 (6 bases). CDR3 length: 16 residues. Trimming pared 1 base from V and 1 base from J, leaving 11 bases between. Looked up from germline, CDR1 is SGHVS and CDR2 is FNYEAQ. For the CDR3, the DNA is TGTGCCAGCAGCTTAGGGTTCGGGGGTTCCTACAATGAGCAGTTCTTC. Translating it yields CASSLGFGGSYNEQFF. Based on the CDR3 plus reference TRBV7-6 and TRBJ2-1, the full variable domain is GAGVSQSPRYKVTKRGQDVALRCDPISGHVSLYWYRQALGQGPEFLTYFNYEAQQDKSGLPNDRFSAERPEGSISTLTIQRTEQRDSAMYRCASSLGFGGSYNEQFFGPGTRLTVL.

The rearrangement links TRBV25-1 to TRBJ2-7; tentatively, D is TRBD2 (5 bases). CDR1 and CDR2 from the germline V gene are MGHDK and SYGVNS. Trimming stripped 6 bases from V and 2 bases from J, with 11 bases between. This CDR3 has 13 residues. CDR3 coding DNA: TGTGCCAGCAGGGAAGCGGCAGCCTACGAGCAGTACTTC. Amino acid sequence: CASREAAAYEQYF.

This chain links TRBV7-6 with TRBJ2-7; the D call may be TRBD1 or TRBD2 (6 bases each). The V gene's germline CDR1 is SGHVS and CDR2 FNYEAQ. This CDR3 spans 16 amino acids. V lost 2 bases and J 7 bases, leaving 21 bases between the germline ends. This CDR3 is CASSLRSSAGAGEQYF. CDR3 bases: TGTGCCAGCAGCTTAAGAAGTTCGGCAGGGGCGGGGGAGCAGTACTTC.

The rearrangement links TRBV30 to TRBJ1-5; D might be TRBD1 (6 bases). CDR3 length equals 15 residues. CDR1 is GTSNPN, CDR2 SVGIG, per germline (reference sequence). V lost 2 bases and J 5 bases, leaving 16 bases between the germline ends. The CDR3 loop is CAWSSGRGFDQPQHF. CDR3 DNA: TGTGCCTGGAGTTCTGGCAGGGGTTTTGATCAGCCCCAGCATTTT. Drawing the rest from reference TRBV30 and TRBJ1-5, the complete variable domain is SQTIHQWPATLVQPVGSPLSLECTVEGTSNPNLYWYRQAAGRGLQLLFYSVGIGQISSEVPQNLSASRPQDRQFILSSKKLLLSDSGFYLCAWSSGRGFDQPQHFGDGTRLSIL.

V and J are TRBV27 and TRBJ2-7; 8 bases are shared with TRBD1. This CDR3 spans 13 amino acids. J gave up 3 bases and V 4 bases, and 2 bases lay outside the gene matches. Germline lookup yields CDR1 MNHEY and CDR2 SMNVEV (reference sequence). The CDR3 coding sequence is TGTGCCAGCAGTTACGACAGGGGCTACGAGCAGTACTTC. It is translated as CASSYDRGYEQYF.